This T cell receptor beta chain was obtained from a study of CD4 and CD8 cells across lung adenocarcinoma regions (dated by TCRdb to between 2017 and 2018). For the study in its entirety: Intratumor heterogeneity of the T cell receptor repertoire was examined by comparing tumor centers with tumor margins.

This clonotype was seen at least ten times. This receptor's antigen is unknown. No quality values exist for individual bases; no much larger clone is one base distant. V is pruned by 1 base and J by 10 bases, leaving 8 bases of the junction without a gene match. Taken from the germline V gene, the CDR1 and CDR2 loops are SGHTA and FQGNSA. Including the terminal cysteine and phenylalanine, the CDR3 comprises 15 residues. Just CDR3 DNA is preserved here, 45 bases in frame from base 1. Patients with localized lung adenocarcinoma, a subtype of non-small cell lung cancer, were used as donors. Samples were obtained from the centers of localized lung adenocarcinomas. CD8+ T cells from tumor tissue were profiled separately from CD4+ T cells for TCR repertoire analysis. Libraries were built with PCR. Sequencing was carried out with a HiSeq X Ten. Through fastp at Q25 and MiXCR, TCRdb rebuilt clones from the public reads, retaining in-frame beta chains. All rows with the same CDR3 protein become a single entry with the most common DNA and genes. The sample records about 6,500 distinct CDR3 sequences, roughly half of which are singletons. The biggest ten clones account for approximately 19% of the sample.

The sample consisted of CD8+ T cells from the center of a lung tumor. Reading the label with the study, this specimen's cell subset or site is: tumor center region. The receptor chain draws on TRBV7-2 and TRBJ2-1, with TRBD2 identical over 9 junction bases. This sequence originates from a female donor with lung adenocarcinoma. The CD4 and CD8 labels of this study may be unreliable. In nucleotides, the sequence is TGTGCCAGCAGCTTAGGCGGGAGGGCCGTTGGGGAGCAGTTCTTC. It codes for CASSLGGRAVGEQFF. The entire variable domain, with the stretches around the CDR3 drawn from the reference TRBV7-2 and TRBJ2-1 proteins, is GAGVSQSPSNKVTEKGKDVELRCDPISGHTALYWYRQSLGQGLEFLIYFQGNSAPDKSGLPSDRFSAERTGGSVSTLTIQRTQQEDSAVYLCASSLGGRAVGEQFFGPGTRLTVL.